These 18 T cell receptor beta chains came from one sample sequenced in a study of neurological immune-mediated disorders. TCRdb reanalysed the 5' RACE reads using MiXCR and keeps one entry per CDR3 protein. The repertoire holds tens of thousands of distinct CDR3 sequences, over 3.5% seen once, with roughly 1.9% in the top ten. The sample comprised CD4+ T cells from blood. The origin of the receptors is a woman in her 40s with multiple sclerosis.

Ten or more counts support this clonotype. The V call is TRBV20-1, the J call TRBJ1-2, with D possibly matching TRBD1 (6 bases). Germline loops: CDR1 DFQATT, CDR2 SNEGSKA (reference sequence). The V end lost 8 bases, the J end lost 6 bases, and 19 bases lay between the germline ends. The CDR3 extends over 13 amino acids. CDR3 sequence (DNA): TGCAGTACGACGAAACAGGGTAGTGATGGCTACACCTTC. Translation gives CSTTKQGSDGYTF.

This clonotype was seen many times. The chain is built from TRBV20-1 and TRBJ2-1; D is ambiguous. The CDR3 spans 18 residues. V was cut by 1 base and J by 0 bases, with 19 bases left in between. The germline V gene has CDR1 DFQATT and CDR2 SNEGSKA (reference sequence). The CDR3, as DNA: TGCAGTGCTAGAGCGCCAGCCAATAGCTCTCTCTCCTACAATGAGCAGTTCTTC. This encodes CSARAPANSSLSYNEQFF.

This clonotype was observed at least ten times. The CDR3 loop is CASSVATDTQYF. As DNA, the CDR3 is TGTGCCAGCAGCGTAGCTACAGATACGCAGTATTTT. V is TRBV9 and J is TRBJ2-3; D not resolved. Between the trimmed V and J ends, which lost 0 bases and 3 bases, there was a span of 2 bases. CDR3 length equals 12 residues. Germline assignment: CDR1 SGDLS and CDR2 YYNGEE.

In this sample, this clonotype turned up many times. The rearrangement links TRBV9 to TRBJ2-7, with D perhaps TRBD2 (6 bases). CDR1 and CDR2 from the germline V gene are SGDLS and YYNGEE. Between the trimmed V and J ends, which lost 0 bases and 0 bases, there was a span of 10 bases. The CDR3 runs 15 residues. CDR3 amino acids: CASSVGRGLSYEQYF. The CDR3 DNA follows: TGTGCCAGCAGCGTAGGGCGGGGCCTCTCCTACGAGCAGTACTTC.

This clonotype has only a few counts. V usage is TRBV3-1 and J usage is TRBJ1-2; 8 bases agree with TRBD1. V dropped 1 base and J dropped 3; count of bases not matched to a gene: 10. CDR3 size: 17 residues. CDR1 LGHDT and CDR2 YNNKEL come from the germline V gene (reference sequence). CDR3 residues: CASSQVTAQGAYYGYTF. The CDR3 bases are TGTGCCAGCAGCCAAGTTACCGCGCAGGGGGCCTACTATGGCTACACCTTC.

Many counts were recorded for this clonotype. The CDR3 DNA is TGTGCCAGCAGCTTGGTTTGGAACACTGAAGCTTTCTTT. Amino acids: CASSLVWNTEAFF. The gene calls are TRBV5-5 and TRBJ1-1; D is uncertain. CDR1 is SGHKS, CDR2 YYEKEE, per germline (reference sequence). CDR3 length equals 13 residues. V shed 0 bases and J shed 1 base, with 4 bases lying between them.

This clonotype was seen repeatedly, ten times or more. The gene calls are TRBV10-1 and TRBJ1-5, with 7 bases lining up with TRBD1. With 6 bases clipped from V and 3 bases from J, the junction kept 11 bases outside the gene matches. This CDR3 is 16 amino acids long. Germline CDR1 and CDR2: WNHNN and SYGVQD (reference sequence). The DNA for the CDR3 is TGCGCCAGCAGAAGGGGACAGACCTATGACAATCAGCCCCAGCATTTT. Its protein is CASRRGQTYDNQPQHF.

The table lists this clonotype with many counts. V usage is TRBV12-5 and J usage is TRBJ1-4, with a tentative D call TRBD1 (6 bases). The CDR3 sequence is 13 residues long. The V gene's germline CDR1 is LGHNT and CDR2 FRNRAP. The germline V and J ends were trimmed by 3 bases and 8 bases, with 10 bases remaining between them. CDR3 coding DNA: TGTGCTAGTGGTTTTGGGGGCTGGGAAAAACTGTTTTTT. Protein sequence: CASGFGGWEKLFF.

This clonotype occurred many times. This chain joins TRBV25-1 and TRBJ1-3; D is ambiguous. The CDR3 totals 13 residues. The germline gives CDR1 MGHDK, CDR2 SYGVNS. V lost 5 bases to trimming and J lost 2 bases, with 7 bases between them. The CDR3: CASSPGPGNTIYF. The CDR3 coding sequence is TGTGCCAGCAGTCCCGGGCCTGGAAACACCATATATTTT.

There are many counts of this clonotype. The V gene is TRBV2, the J gene TRBJ1-2, with D perhaps matching TRBD1 (5 bases). This CDR3 comprises 14 residues. Germline V lookup: CDR1 SNHLY, CDR2 FYNNEI. Between the trimmed V and J ends, which lost 7 bases and 3 bases, there was a span of 15 bases. The chain's CDR3 is CASTRGGYDYGYTF. CDR3 sequence (DNA): TGTGCCAGCACCCGCGGGGGGTACGACTATGGCTACACCTTC.

At least ten counts were recorded for this clonotype. J is TRBJ1-1 and V is TRBV6-6; no clear D. Germline-derived CDR1 and CDR2 are MNHNY and SVGAGI (reference sequence). The CDR3 loop spans 11 amino acids. The ends were cut back, 10 bases at V and 4 bases at J, with 10 bases in the middle. In DNA form, the CDR3 reads TGTGCCACGGTCCCCAGCACTGAAGCTTTCTTT. Protein: CATVPSTEAFF.

This clonotype was seen a handful of times. V is TRBV12-3 or TRBV12-4 and J is TRBJ2-3; TRBD2 matches 12 bases. The length of the CDR3 is 19 residues. With V trimmed by 6 bases and J by 2 bases, 15 bases remained unmatched. CDR3 protein: CASSPTSGGLLVPTDTQYF. The CDR3 nucleotides read TGTGCCAGCAGCCCCACTAGCGGGGGGCTCCTTGTCCCCACAGATACGCAGTATTTT.

This clonotype was picked up many times. V usage is TRBV7-2 and J usage is TRBJ2-1; D may match TRBD1 or TRBD2 (5 bases each). V lost 4 bases, J lost 6 bases, and 16 bases lay in between. CDR3 length equals 15 residues. Per the germline V gene, CDR1 is SGHTA and CDR2 is FQGNSA. The CDR3: CASSSGTARGNEQFF. In nucleotides, the CDR3 is TGTGCCAGCAGCTCCGGGACCGCGAGGGGCAATGAGCAGTTCTTC.

This clonotype is labeled medium-sized. This sequence joins TRBV20-1 and TRBJ1-2; tentatively, D is TRBD1 (6 bases). This CDR3 is 12 amino acids long. The V gene lost 5 bases and the J gene lost 6 bases, with 13 bases spanning the gap. The germline V gene has CDR1 DFQATT and CDR2 SNEGSKA (reference sequence). The CDR3 sequence: CSARTGSDGYTF. CDR3 nucleotides: TGCAGTGCTCGTACAGGGAGCGATGGCTACACCTTC.

The sample holds many counts of this clonotype. This chain uses TRBV11-2 with TRBJ2-2, with D perhaps assigned TRBD1 or TRBD2 (6 bases each). V was shortened by 2 bases and J by 0 bases, with 10 bases between the two germline ends. The CDR3 is 16 residues long. The germline V gene encodes CDR1 SGHAT and CDR2 FQNNGV. Written as DNA, the CDR3 is TGTGCCAGCAGCTTATATGGGGGGCCGAACACCGGGGAGCTGTTTTTT. It encodes CASSLYGGPNTGELFF.

This clonotype was seen many times. The J gene is TRBJ2-2, the V gene TRBV7-3, with TRBD1 as a possible D gene (5 bases). V was clipped by 6 bases and J by 6 bases, with 8 bases between them. The CDR3 has 12 residues. Germline V gives CDR1 SGHTA, CDR2 FQGTGA. The DNA of the CDR3 is TGTGCCAGCAGTCTCAGGGCCGGGGAGCTGTTTTTT. This translates into CASSLRAGELFF.

There are many counts of this clonotype. V is TRBV20-1 and J is TRBJ2-4; the D is unclear. V lost 4 bases to trimming and J lost 7 bases, with 20 bases between them. Germline values: CDR1 DFQATT, CDR2 SNEGSKA (reference sequence). The length of the CDR3 is 15 residues. CDR3 protein: CSANPSWWGINIQYF. In DNA form, the CDR3 reads TGCAGTGCTAACCCCTCTTGGTGGGGTATCAACATTCAGTACTTC.

In this sample, this clonotype turned up many times. This rearrangement joins TRBV21-1 to TRBJ2-3; the table's D gene call, TRBD1, was not cross checked with the DNA. TRBV21-1 is described as a pseudogene. The CDR3 length is 13 residues. The CDR3 coding sequence is TGTGCCAGCCAAGCGTACGGGGGGCGCACGCAGTATTTT. It yields the protein CASQAYGGRTQYF.